This is a list of T cell receptor beta chains from one sample in a study of T cells expressing NK-cell markers. TCRdb reprocessed the 5' RACE reads, keeping one entry per CDR3 protein, no DNA. Its listing shows 300,000 to 450,000 distinct CDR3 sequences. The sample consisted of blood T cells: a sorted CD56 or NKG2C T cell subset, CD4+ or CD8+ T cells, or bulk PBMC T cells (not recorded which). The source of these receptors is a man aged 18 to 69 in good health. Both conserved end residues are part of each CDR3.

v_call: TRBV20-1
j_call: TRBJ2-1
cdr3_aa: CSAEGRGASYNEQFF

v_call: TRBV7-2
j_call: TRBJ2-3
cdr3_aa: CASSFPRGAQTDTQYF

v_call: TRBV25-1
j_call: TRBJ1-1
cdr3_aa: CASSLRDRMNTEAFF

v_call: TRBV13
j_call: TRBJ1-2
cdr3_aa: CASSPTGTDYYGYTF

v_call: TRBV20-1
j_call: TRBJ2-7
cdr3_aa: CSATKLQGARDEQYF

v_call: TRBV5-1
j_call: TRBJ1-1
cdr3_aa: CASSLDRGMGSTEAFF

v_call: TRBV5-1
j_call: TRBJ2-3
cdr3_aa: CASSFKARWDTQYF

v_call: TRBV12-3/TRBV12-4
j_call: TRBJ1-4
cdr3_aa: CASSLGRVDEKLFF

v_call: TRBV10-3
j_call: TRBJ2-7
cdr3_aa: CAIGRDRGGFSEQYF

v_call: TRBV5-1
j_call: TRBJ1-6
cdr3_aa: CASSGQWSNSPLHF

v_call: TRBV30
j_call: TRBJ2-1
cdr3_aa: CACPLIAGTVAAGGQFF

v_call: TRBV6-5
j_call: TRBJ1-1
cdr3_aa: CASSYPGGASAEAFF

v_call: TRBV19
j_call: TRBJ2-4
cdr3_aa: CASSMLQGSTKNIQYF

v_call: TRBV20-1
j_call: TRBJ2-7
cdr3_aa: CSATPGSAREQYF

v_call: TRBV6-1
j_call: TRBJ1-5
cdr3_aa: CASRATTGLSNQPQHF

v_call: TRBV5-1
j_call: TRBJ2-3
cdr3_aa: CASSTRPSTDTQYF

v_call: TRBV27
j_call: TRBJ2-3
cdr3_aa: CASRRASGDTQYF

v_call: TRBV6-5
j_call: TRBJ1-6
cdr3_aa: CASSDSDSPLHF

v_call: TRBV28
j_call: TRBJ2-4
cdr3_aa: CASGGVGNIQYF

v_call: TRBV7-3
j_call: TRBJ1-1
cdr3_aa: CASSLKGQAEAFF

v_call: TRBV2
j_call: TRBJ1-6
cdr3_aa: CASRREGVRNSPLHF

v_call: TRBV7-2
j_call: TRBJ2-3
cdr3_aa: CASSLAGLAGGTTDTQYF